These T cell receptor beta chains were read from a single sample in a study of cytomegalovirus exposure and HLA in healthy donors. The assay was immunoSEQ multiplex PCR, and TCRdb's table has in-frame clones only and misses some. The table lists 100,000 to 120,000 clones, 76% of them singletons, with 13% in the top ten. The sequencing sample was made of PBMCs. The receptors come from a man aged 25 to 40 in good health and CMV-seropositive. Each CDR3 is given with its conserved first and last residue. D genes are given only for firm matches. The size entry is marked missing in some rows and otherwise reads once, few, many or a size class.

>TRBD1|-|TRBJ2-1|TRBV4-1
TGCGCCAGCAGCCAAGAAGACAGGGACTACAATGAGCAGTTCTTC
CASSQEDRDYNEQFF
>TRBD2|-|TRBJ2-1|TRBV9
TGTGCCAGCAGCGTAGGGACTAGCGGGGGGGCTTACAATGAGCAGTTCTTC
CASSVGTSGGAYNEQFF
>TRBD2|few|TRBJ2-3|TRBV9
TGTGCCAGCAGCCAGCAGCGGGGACCCCCAGATACGCAGTATTTT
CASSQQRGPPDTQYF
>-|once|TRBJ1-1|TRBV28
TGTGCCAGCAGCCCACGGGACACAAGGTGGTTCAACACTGAAGCTTTCTTT
CASSPRDTRWFNTEAFF
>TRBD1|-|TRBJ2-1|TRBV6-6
TGTGCCAGCAGTAGGGGACAGAACTCCTACAATGAGCAGTTCTTC
CASSRGQNSYNEQFF
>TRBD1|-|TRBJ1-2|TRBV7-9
TGTGCCAGCAGCTATATGCGGGACAGGGATGGCTACACCTTC
CASSYMRDRDGYTF
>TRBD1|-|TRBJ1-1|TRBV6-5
TGTGCCAGCAGTTACGCCACACAGGGGGCGGCTGCTTTCTTT
CASSYATQGAAAFF
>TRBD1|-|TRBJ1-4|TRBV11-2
TGTGCCAGCAGCTTAGGGCAGGGGGCTAATGAAAAACTGTTTTTT
CASSLGQGANEKLFF
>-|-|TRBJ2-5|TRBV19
TGTGCCAGTAGTCCGCGACTACGGGAGACCCAGTACTTC
CASSPRLRETQYF
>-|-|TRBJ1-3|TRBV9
TGTGCCAGCAGCGTATATCATGGAGACACCATATATTTT
CASSVYHGDTIYF
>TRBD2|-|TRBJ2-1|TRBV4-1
TGCGCCAGCAGCCAAGAGCCTGGGGGGGGCTACAATGAGCAGTTCTTC
CASSQEPGGGYNEQFF
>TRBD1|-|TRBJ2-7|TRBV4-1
TGCGCCAGCAGCCAAGATCGGGACAGCTCCTACGAGCAGTACTTC
CASSQDRDSSYEQYF
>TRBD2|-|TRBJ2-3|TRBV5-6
TGTGCCAGCAGCCCGGGACTAGCGGGGGGAACAGATACGCAGTATTTT
CASSPGLAGGTDTQYF
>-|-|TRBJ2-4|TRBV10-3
TGTGCCATCAAAGAGCCTCCGAGTGACATTCAGTACTTC
CAIKEPPSDIQYF
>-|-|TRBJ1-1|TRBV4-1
TGCGCCAGCAGCCAGGTACATGGGAACACTGAAGCTTTCTTT
CASSQVHGNTEAFF
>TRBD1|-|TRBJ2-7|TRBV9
TGTGCCAGCAGCGCGGGACAGGGGGCATCCTACGAGCAGTACTTC
CASSAGQGASYEQYF
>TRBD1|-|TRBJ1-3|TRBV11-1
TGTGCCAGCAGCCGGACAGGGACAGGAAACACCATATATTTT
CASSRTGTGNTIYF
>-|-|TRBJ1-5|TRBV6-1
TGTGCCAGCAAGGAAGGGGGGGATAATCAGCCCCAGCATTTT
CASKEGGDNQPQHF
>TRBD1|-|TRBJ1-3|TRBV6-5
TGTGCCAGCAGTCGACAGGGGGCCTCTGGAAACACCATATATTTT
CASSRQGASGNTIYF
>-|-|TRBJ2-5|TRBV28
TGTGCCAGCAACCAGGGCGGAGAGACCCAGTACTTC
CASNQGGETQYF
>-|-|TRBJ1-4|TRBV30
TGTGCCTGGAGTTCAGGGATGACTAATGAAAAACTGTTTTTT
CAWSSGMTNEKLFF
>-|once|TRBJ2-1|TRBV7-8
TGTGCCAGCAGCTTACCTCGGAATGAGCAGTTCTTC
CASSLPRNEQFF
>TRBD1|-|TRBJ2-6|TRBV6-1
TGTGCCAGCAGTGAGACAGGGGTCTCTGGGGCCAACGTCCTGACTTTC
CASSETGVSGANVLTF
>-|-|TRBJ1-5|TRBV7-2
TGTGCCAGCAGCCCACCAGGGATGGGAAATCAGCCCCAGCATTTT
CASSPPGMGNQPQHF
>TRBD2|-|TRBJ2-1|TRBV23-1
TGCGCCAGCAGTCAACACTTAGGGACTAGCGGGGAGAACAATGAGCAGTTCTTC
CASSQHLGTSGENNEQFF
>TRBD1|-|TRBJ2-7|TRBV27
TGTGCCAGCACCCCTGGTTGGGGACAGGGATACGAGCAGTACTTC
CASTPGWGQGYEQYF
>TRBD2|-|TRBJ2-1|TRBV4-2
TGTGCCAGCAGCCAAGAAAACAGCGGGGGCTACTCCTACAATGAGCAGTTCTTC
CASSQENSGGYSYNEQFF
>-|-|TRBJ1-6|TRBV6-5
TGTGCCAGCAGTTACATCAGGGAGGGGCATTCACCCCTCCACTTT
CASSYIREGHSPLHF
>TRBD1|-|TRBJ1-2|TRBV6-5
TGTGCCAGCAGCCCAAGACAGGGGGAAGGCTACACCTTC
CASSPRQGEGYTF
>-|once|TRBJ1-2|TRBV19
TGTGCCAGTAGTATAGGTCTGGGACTCGACTATGGCTACACCTTC
CASSIGLGLDYGYTF
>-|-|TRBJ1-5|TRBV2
TGTGCCAGCCCCAGGGAACCTTATAGCAATCAGCCCCAGCATTTT
CASPREPYSNQPQHF
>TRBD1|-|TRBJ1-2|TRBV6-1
TGTGCCAGCAGTTCCGGACAGGCTTTGATCTATGGCTACACCTTC
CASSSGQALIYGYTF
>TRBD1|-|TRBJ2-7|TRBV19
TGTGCCAGTAGTATCGAAGGGGGCCCCTACGAGCAGTACTTC
CASSIEGGPYEQYF
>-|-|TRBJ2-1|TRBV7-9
TGTGCCAGCAGGGAAACGGCGGGACCCCGCTCCTACAATGAGCAGTTCTTC
CASRETAGPRSYNEQFF
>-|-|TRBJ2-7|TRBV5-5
TGTGCCAGCAGCTTGGGACAGGTTTCCTACGAGCAGTACTTC
CASSLGQVSYEQYF
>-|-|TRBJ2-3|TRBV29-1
TGCAGCGTGGGGGGAGACACAGATACGCAGTATTTT
CSVGGDTDTQYF
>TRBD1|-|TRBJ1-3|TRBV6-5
TGTGCCAGCAGTTGGGACAGTGTAGGAAACACCATATATTTT
CASSWDSVGNTIYF
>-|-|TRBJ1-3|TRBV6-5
TGTGCCAGCACCACAGGGTTCTCTGGAAACGCCATATATTTT
CASTTGFSGNAIYF
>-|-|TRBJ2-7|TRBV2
TGTGCCAGCGGCGGGACTCACTACGAGCAGTACTTC
CASGGTHYEQYF
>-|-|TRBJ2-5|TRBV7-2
TGTGCCAGCAGCTTAGTGGGAGGACTAAGCGGAGAGACCCAGTACTTC
CASSLVGGLSGETQYF
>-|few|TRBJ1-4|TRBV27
TGTGCCAGTTGGGGGGGCGAAAAACTGTTTTTT
CASWGGEKLFF